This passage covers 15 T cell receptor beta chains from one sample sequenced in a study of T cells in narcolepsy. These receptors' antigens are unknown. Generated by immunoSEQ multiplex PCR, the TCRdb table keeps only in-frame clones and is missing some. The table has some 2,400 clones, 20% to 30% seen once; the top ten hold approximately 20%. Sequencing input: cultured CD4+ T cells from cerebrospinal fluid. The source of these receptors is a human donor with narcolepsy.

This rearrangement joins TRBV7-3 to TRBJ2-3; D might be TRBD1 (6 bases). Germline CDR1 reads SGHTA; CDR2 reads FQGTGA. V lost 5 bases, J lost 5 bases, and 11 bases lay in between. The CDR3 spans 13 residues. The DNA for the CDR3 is TGTGCCAGCAGCACTAGAGGGGGAGATACGCAGTATTTT. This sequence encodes CASSTRGGDTQYF.

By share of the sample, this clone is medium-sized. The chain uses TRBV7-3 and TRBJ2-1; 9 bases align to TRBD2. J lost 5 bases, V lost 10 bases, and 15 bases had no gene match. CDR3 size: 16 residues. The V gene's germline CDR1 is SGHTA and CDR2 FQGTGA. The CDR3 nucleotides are TGTGCCATCGCCTCAACCCCGCGGGAGGGACACAATGAGCAGTTCTTC. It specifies CAIASTPREGHNEQFF.

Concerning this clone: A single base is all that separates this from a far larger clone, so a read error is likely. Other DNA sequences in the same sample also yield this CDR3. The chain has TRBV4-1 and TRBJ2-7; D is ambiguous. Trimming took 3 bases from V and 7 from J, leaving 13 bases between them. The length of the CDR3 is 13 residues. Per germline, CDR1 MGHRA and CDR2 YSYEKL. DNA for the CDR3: TGCGCCAGCAGCCATAACTTAGTGGGGGAGCAGTACTTC. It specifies CASSHNLVGEQYF.

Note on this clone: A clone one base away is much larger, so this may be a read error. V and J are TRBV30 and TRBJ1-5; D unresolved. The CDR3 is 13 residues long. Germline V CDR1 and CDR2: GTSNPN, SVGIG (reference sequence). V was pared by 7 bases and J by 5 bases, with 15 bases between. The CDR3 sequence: CASTAGLDQPQHF. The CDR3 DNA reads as TGTGCCTCGACCGCAGGATTAGATCAGCCCCAGCATTTT.

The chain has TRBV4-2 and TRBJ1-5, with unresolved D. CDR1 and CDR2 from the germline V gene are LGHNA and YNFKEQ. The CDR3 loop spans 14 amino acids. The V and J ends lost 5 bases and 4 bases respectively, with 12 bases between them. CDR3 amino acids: CASSFGGRNQPQHF. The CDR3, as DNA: TGTGCCAGCAGCTTCGGAGGACGGAATCAGCCCCAGCATTTT.

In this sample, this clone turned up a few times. DNA of the CDR3: TGTGCCAGCTCACCCGGCCCCTGGGACTGGGGACTCTACGAGCAGTACTTC. Encoded protein: CASSPGPWDWGLYEQYF. The genes are TRBV18 and TRBJ2-7, with D perhaps matching TRBD2 (6 bases). The CDR3 sequence is 17 residues long. The germline CDR1 and CDR2 sequences are KGHSH and LQKENI. Between the trimmed V and J ends, which lost 3 bases and 3 bases, there was a span of 21 bases.

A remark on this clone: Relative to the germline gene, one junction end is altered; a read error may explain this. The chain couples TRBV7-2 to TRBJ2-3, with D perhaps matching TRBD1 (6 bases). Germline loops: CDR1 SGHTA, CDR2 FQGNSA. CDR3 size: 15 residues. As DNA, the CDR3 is TGTGCCGGCAGCTTAGTTAAGGCCCTAGGGACACCGCAGTATTTT. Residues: CAGSLVKALGTPQYF.

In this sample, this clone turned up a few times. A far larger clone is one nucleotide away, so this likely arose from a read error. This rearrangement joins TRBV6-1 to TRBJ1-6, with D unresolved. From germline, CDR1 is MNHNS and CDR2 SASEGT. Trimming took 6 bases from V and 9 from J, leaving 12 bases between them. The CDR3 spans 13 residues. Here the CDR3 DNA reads TGTGCCAGCAGCCTTGAGAGGGCTTCACCCCTCCACTTT. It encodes CASSLERASPLHF.

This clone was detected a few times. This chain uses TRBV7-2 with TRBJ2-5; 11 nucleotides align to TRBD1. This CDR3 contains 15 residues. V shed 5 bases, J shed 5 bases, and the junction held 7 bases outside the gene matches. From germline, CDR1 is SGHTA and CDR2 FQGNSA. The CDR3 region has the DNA TGTGCCAGCAGCCTTGGACAGGGGGCGCAGGAGACCCAGTACTTC. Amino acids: CASSLGQGAQETQYF.

The CDR3: CASSVGQGGYEQYF. CDR3 bases: TGTGCCAGCAGCGTGGGACAGGGGGGCTACGAGCAGTACTTC. J is TRBJ2-7 and V is TRBV5-6; 11 nucleotides match TRBD1. V gave up 4 bases and J gave up 3 bases; unmatched junction bases: 3. The V gene's germline CDR1 is SGHDT and CDR2 YYEEEE. The CDR3 is 14 amino acids.

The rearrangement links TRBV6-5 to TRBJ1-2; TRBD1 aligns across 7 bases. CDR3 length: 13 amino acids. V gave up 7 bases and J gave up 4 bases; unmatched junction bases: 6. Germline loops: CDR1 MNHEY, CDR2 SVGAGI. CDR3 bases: TGTGCCAGCAACTCCGGGACAGCCTATGGCTACACCTTC. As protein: CASNSGTAYGYTF.

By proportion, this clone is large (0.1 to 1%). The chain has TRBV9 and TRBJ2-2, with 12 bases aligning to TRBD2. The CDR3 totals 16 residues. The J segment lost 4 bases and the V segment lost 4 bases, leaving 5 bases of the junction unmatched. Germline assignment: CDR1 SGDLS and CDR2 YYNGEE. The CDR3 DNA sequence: TGTGCCAGCAGCATTGGACTAGCGGGAAGCACCGGGGAGCTGTTTTTT. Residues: CASSIGLAGSTGELFF.

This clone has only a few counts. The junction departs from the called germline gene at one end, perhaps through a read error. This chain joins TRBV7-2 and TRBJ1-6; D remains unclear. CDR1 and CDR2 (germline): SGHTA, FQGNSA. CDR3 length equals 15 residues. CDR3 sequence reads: CACSAHLPGSSPLHF. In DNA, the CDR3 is TGTGCCTGCAGCGCCCACCTGCCGGGGAGTTCACCCCTCCACTTT.

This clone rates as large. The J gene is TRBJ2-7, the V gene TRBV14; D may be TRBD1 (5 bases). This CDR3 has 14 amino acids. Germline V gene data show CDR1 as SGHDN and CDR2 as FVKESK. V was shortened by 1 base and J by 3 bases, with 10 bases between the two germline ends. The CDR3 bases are TGTGCCAGCAGCCAAGGACTTCAGGGCTACGAGCAGTACTTC. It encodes CASSQGLQGYEQYF.

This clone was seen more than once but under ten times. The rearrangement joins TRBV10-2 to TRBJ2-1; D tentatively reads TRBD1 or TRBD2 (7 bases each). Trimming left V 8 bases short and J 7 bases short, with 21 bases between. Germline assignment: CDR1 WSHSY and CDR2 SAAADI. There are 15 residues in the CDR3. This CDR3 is CASSGGGAVVNEQFF. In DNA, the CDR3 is TGCGCCAGCTCAGGGGGAGGGGCTGTAGTAAATGAGCAGTTCTTC.